What follows is one T cell receptor beta chain and its context. The assay was immunoSEQ multiplex PCR, and TCRdb's table has in-frame clones only and misses some. The sample holds some 130,000 clones, 85% to 95% seen once. The CDR3 is 13 amino acids. The ends were cut back, 3 bases at V and 6 bases at J, with 15 bases in the middle. Germline V gene data show CDR1 as GTSNPN and CDR2 as SVGIG (reference sequence). The entry originates in a study of T cell responses to AZD1222 COVID-19 vaccine. The V gene is TRBV30, the J gene TRBJ2-7; unclear D gene. The starting material was peripheral blood, obtained 28 days after the second AZD1222 dose. The source is an adult who received the AZD1222 COVID-19 vaccine. The CDR3 region is CAWSFLAWVEQYF. CDR3 bases: TGTGCCTGGAGCTTTCTCGCTTGGGTCGAGCAGTACTTC.